This T cell receptor (beta chain) was recovered during a study of T cells after yellow fever vaccination. Broader study findings: The booster saw the reappearance of most primary-vaccination clones (approximately 97% CD4, 88% CD8).

This clonotype was observed a handful of times. Its cognate antigen is unknown. The V and J ends lost 3 bases and 5 bases, in that order; junction bases with no gene match: 6. CDR3 length: 16 residues. Germline loops: CDR1 SGDLS, CDR2 YYNGEE. From the 5' RACE reads, TCRdb called clonotypes with MiXCR, one entry per CDR3 protein. The sample records hundreds of thousands of distinct CDR3 sequences, about 12% being singletons. The sequence came from a man aged 25-40 years who received the YFV17D yellow fever vaccine. Specimen: PBMCs, collected on the day of the yellow fever booster vaccination. V usage is TRBV9 and J usage is TRBJ2-1, with 12 bases matching TRBD2. The CDR3 sequence is CASSATLAGGDNEQFF. The CDR3 DNA reads TGTGCCAGCAGCGCAACACTAGCGGGAGGAGACAATGAGCAGTTCTTC.